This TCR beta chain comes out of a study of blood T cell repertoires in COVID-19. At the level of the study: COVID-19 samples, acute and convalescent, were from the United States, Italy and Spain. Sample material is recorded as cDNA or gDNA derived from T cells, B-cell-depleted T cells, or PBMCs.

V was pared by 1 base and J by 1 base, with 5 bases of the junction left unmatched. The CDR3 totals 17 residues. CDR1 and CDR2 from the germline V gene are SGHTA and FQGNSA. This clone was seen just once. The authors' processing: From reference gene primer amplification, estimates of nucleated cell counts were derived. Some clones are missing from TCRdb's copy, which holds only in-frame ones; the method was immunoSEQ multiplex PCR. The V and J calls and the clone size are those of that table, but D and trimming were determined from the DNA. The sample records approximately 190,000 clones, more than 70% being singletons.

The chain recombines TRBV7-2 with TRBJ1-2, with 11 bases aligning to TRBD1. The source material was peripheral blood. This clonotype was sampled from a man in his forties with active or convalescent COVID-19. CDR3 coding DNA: TGTGCCAGCAGCTTAGTCGGGACAGGGGGTGATAACTATGGCTACACCTTC. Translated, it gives CASSLVGTGGDNYGYTF.